The source of this T cell receptor (beta chain) is a study of cytomegalovirus exposure and HLA in healthy donors. Study in general: Within the Caucasian-associated ancestry cluster were around four fifths of the approximately 390 genotyped donors.

The germline V gene encodes CDR1 MNHNS and CDR2 SASEGT. The V gene end was trimmed by 5 bases and the J gene end by 4 bases; junction bases not matched to a gene: 7. This CDR3 spans 15 amino acids. Findings and caveats of the study: When analyzed later, a missense DCLRE1C variant was found to be linked to TCR beta V- and J-gene trimming. The authors later found most CMV-associated TCR beta chains appeared HLA-restricted.

The PCR used 60 Vbeta and 13 Jbeta primers. Assay used: immunoSEQ multiplex PCR; TCRdb lists only in-frame clones, some missing. The sample contains some 60,000 clones, around 87% of which appear only once. Concerning this clone itself: What it recognizes is unknown.

The receptor was derived from a man aged 18 to 30 in good health and CMV-seronegative. This chain joins TRBV6-1 and TRBJ1-3; 8 bases match TRBD1. The sample was PBMCs. The CDR3 bases are TGTGCCAGCAGTAGGGGTGGGACAGGAGGAAACACCATATATTTT. Translating gives CASSRGGTGGNTIYF.